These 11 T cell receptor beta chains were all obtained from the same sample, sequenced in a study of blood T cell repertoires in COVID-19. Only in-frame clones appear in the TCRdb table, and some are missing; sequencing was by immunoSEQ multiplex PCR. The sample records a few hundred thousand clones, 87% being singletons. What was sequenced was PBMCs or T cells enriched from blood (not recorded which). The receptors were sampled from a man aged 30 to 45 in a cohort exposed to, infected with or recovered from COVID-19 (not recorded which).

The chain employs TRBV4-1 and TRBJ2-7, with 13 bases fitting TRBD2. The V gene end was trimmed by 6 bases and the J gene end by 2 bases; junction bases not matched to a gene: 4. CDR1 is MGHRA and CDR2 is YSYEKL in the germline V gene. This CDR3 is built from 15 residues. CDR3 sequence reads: CASRQGTSGTYEQYF. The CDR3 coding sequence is TGCGCCAGCAGACAGGGGACTAGCGGGACCTACGAGCAGTACTTC.

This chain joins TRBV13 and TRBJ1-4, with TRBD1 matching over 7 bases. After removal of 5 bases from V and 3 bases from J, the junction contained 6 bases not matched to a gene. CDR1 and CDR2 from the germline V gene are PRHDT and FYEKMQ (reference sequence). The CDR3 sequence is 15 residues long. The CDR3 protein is CASSRRDSPNEKLFF. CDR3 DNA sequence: TGTGCCAGCAGCAGGAGGGACAGTCCTAATGAAAAACTGTTTTTT.

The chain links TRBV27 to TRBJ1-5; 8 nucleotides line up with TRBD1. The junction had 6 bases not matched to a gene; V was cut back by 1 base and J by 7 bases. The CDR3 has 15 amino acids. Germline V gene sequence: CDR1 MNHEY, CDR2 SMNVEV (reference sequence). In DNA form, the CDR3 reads TGTGCCAGCAGTTTATACGGACAGGGAAGACAGCCCCAGCATTTT. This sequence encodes CASSLYGQGRQPQHF.

As DNA, the CDR3 is TGTGCCAGCAGCGTAGGAGAGGGCCTAGCGGGAACGACACCCGCGAGCTCCTACAATGAGCAGTTCTTC. Protein: CASSVGEGLAGTTPASSYNEQFF. The V call is TRBV9, the J call TRBJ2-1, with 9 bases aligning to TRBD2. The V gene end was trimmed by 0 bases and the J gene end by 0 bases; junction bases not matched to a gene: 22. This CDR3 is 23 amino acids long. The V gene's germline CDR1 is SGDLS and CDR2 YYNGEE.

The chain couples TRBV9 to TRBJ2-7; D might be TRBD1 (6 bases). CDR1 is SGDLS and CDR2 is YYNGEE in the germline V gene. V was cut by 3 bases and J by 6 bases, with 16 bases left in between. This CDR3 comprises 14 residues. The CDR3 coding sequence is TGTGCCAGCAGCGGGGACACCCCCGCGGCCGAGCAGTACTTC. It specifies CASSGDTPAAEQYF.

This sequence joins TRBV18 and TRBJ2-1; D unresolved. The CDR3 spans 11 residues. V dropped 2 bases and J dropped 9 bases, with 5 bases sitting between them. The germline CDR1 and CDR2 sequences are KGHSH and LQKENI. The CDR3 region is CASSPLVEQFF. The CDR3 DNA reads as TGTGCCAGCTCACCATTAGTTGAGCAGTTCTTC.

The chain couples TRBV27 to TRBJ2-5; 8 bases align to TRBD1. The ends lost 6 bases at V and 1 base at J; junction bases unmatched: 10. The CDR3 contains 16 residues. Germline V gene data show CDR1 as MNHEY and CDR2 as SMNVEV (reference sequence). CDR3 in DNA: TGTGCCAGCAGGGCCCAAAACAGGGGGATCCAAGAGACCCAGTACTTC. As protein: CASRAQNRGIQETQYF.

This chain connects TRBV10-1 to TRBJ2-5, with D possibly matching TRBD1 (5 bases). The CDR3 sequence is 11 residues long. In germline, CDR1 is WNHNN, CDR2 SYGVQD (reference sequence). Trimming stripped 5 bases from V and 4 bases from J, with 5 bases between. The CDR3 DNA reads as TGCGCCAGCAGTACAGGAGAGACCCAGTACTTC. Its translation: CASSTGETQYF.

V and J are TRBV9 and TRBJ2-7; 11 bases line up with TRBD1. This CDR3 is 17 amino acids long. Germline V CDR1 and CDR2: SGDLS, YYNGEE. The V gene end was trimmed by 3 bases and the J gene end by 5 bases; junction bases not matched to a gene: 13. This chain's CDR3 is CASSAHLEGQGANEQYF. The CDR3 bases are TGTGCCAGCAGCGCACACCTGGAAGGACAGGGGGCCAACGAGCAGTACTTC.

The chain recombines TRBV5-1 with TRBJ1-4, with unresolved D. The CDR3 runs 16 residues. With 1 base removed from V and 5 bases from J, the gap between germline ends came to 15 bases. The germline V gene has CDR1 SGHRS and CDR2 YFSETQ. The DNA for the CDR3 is TGCGCCAGCAGCTTGTATGGCCGCCAGGCCAATGAAAAACTGTTTTTT. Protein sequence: CASSLYGRQANEKLFF.

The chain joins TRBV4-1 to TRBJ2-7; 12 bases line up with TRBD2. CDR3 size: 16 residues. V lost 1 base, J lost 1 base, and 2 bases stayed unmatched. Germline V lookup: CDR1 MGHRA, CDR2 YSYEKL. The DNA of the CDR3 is TGCGCCAGCAGCCAAGGACTAGCGGGAGTATCCTACGAGCAGTACTTC. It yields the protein CASSQGLAGVSYEQYF.